By sample fraction, the clone carrying this T cell receptor gamma chain is medium-sized. Its antigen is as yet unknown. The entry originates in a study of gamma delta lymphoproliferative disorders and STAT genes. As for the study in general: Each gamma-chain library started from at least 50 ng of genomic DNA, using the LymphoTrack Dx TCRG Assay. Delta libraries were made per EuroClonality-NGS working group procedure. General study results and limits: Gamma repertoires grouped patients separately from controls; delta repertoires showed no separation.

Sequencing used genomic DNA taken from PBMCs of patients and controls. The CDR3 covers 11 residues. Trimming removed 0 bases from V and 9 bases from J; junction bases left unmatched: 2. Germline-derived CDR1 and CDR2 are EGSNGY and YDSYNSKV. TCRdb re-identified clones in the multiplex PCR reads via CATT. The profile shows several thousand gamma-chain clones, approximately 6.5% of them singletons. Material for sequencing was blood. The V and J genes are TRGV2 and TRGJ1 or TRGJ2. Here the J gene was assigned by germline matching of the DNA, as TCRdb has none. The receptor's source is a human donor in good health. The CDR3, as DNA: TGTGCCACCTGGGACGGGCCTAAGAAACTCTTT. Translated, it gives CATWDGPKKLF.